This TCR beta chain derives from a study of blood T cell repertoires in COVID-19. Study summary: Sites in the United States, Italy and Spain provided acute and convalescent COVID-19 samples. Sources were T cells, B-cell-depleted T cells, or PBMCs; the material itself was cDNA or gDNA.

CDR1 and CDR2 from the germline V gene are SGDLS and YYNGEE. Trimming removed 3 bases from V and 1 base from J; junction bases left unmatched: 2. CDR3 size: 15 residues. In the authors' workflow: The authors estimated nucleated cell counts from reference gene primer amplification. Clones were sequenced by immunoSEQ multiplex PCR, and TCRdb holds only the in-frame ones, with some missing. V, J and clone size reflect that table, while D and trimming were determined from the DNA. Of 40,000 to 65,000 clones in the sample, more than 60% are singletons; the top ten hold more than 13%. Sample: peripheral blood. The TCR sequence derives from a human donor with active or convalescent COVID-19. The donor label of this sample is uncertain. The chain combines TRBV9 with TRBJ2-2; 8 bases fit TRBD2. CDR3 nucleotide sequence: TGTGCCAGCAGCGAACGGGAGGGGAACACCGGGGAGCTGTTTTTT. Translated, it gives CASSEREGNTGELFF.